A single sample gave rise to the 16 T cell receptor beta chains below, sequenced in a study of cytomegalovirus exposure and HLA in healthy donors. Data came from immunoSEQ multiplex PCR; TCRdb stores just in-frame clones and leaves some out. The sample lists about 73,000 clones, around 96% occurring once. The sample consisted of PBMCs. These receptors were collected from a man younger than 35 in good health and CMV-seronegative.

The gene calls are TRBV4-1 and TRBJ1-2; D possibly corresponds to TRBD1 (5 bases). The germline V and J ends were trimmed by 2 bases and 1 base, with 14 bases remaining between them. CDR3 length: 16 residues. Germline CDR1 and CDR2: MGHRA and YSYEKL. Here the CDR3 reads CASSQTLTEINYGYTF. In DNA, the CDR3 is TGCGCCAGCAGCCAAACCCTGACAGAAATTAACTATGGCTACACCTTC.

The chain couples TRBV20-1 to TRBJ1-2, with 7 bases matching TRBD1. The V gene's germline CDR1 is DFQATT and CDR2 SNEGSKA (reference sequence). The trim removed 4 bases at V and 5 bases at J, leaving 1 base unmatched. The CDR3 consists of 11 residues. The CDR3 loop is CSAKGAYGYTF. CDR3 DNA sequence: TGCAGTGCTAAGGGGGCTTATGGCTACACCTTC.

The J gene is TRBJ1-2, the V gene TRBV5-1; D is perhaps TRBD1 (5 bases). The CDR3 is 13 residues long. V was cut by 1 base and J by 4 bases, with 8 bases left in between. Germline V CDR1 and CDR2: SGHRS, YFSETQ. The CDR3 sequence is CASSLKQAYGYTF. In DNA form, the CDR3 reads TGCGCCAGCAGCTTGAAACAGGCCTATGGCTACACCTTC.

The chain carries TRBV7-2 and TRBJ2-7, with a tentative D call TRBD1 (6 bases). V lost 1 base and J 4 bases, leaving 14 bases between the germline ends. Germline lookup yields CDR1 SGHTA and CDR2 FQGNSA. The CDR3 spans 15 residues. The CDR3 reads CASSLERTEAYEQYF. Written as DNA, the CDR3 is TGTGCCAGCAGCTTAGAAAGGACAGAAGCATACGAGCAGTACTTC.

This rearrangement joins TRBV27 to TRBJ1-2; a possible D gene is TRBD1 (6 bases). This CDR3 has 16 amino acids. V was pared by 3 bases and J by 4 bases, with 18 bases between. Germline assignment: CDR1 MNHEY and CDR2 SMNVEV (reference sequence). CDR3 nucleotide sequence: TGTGCCAGCAGTTTCCGGGATCGGACAGCTTCCTATGGCTACACCTTC. It encodes CASSFRDRTASYGYTF.

The rearrangement uses TRBV6-5 and TRBJ1-2, with 8 nucleotides matching TRBD1. This CDR3 is built from 14 residues. The germline CDR1 and CDR2 sequences are MNHEY and SVGAGI. V dropped 6 bases and J dropped 7; count of bases not matched to a gene: 10. The CDR3 protein is CASRLQGADGGYTF. Written as DNA, the CDR3 is TGTGCCAGCAGACTCCAGGGGGCGGATGGTGGCTACACCTTC.

The gene calls are TRBV5-8 and TRBJ2-7; 8 bases map to TRBD2. The CDR3 has 15 amino acids. The germline gives CDR1 SGHTS, CDR2 YDEGEE. V dropped 0 bases and J dropped 4; count of bases not matched to a gene: 6. The CDR3 sequence: CASSLAGGGKYEQYF. In nucleotides, the CDR3 is TGTGCCAGCAGCTTGGCTGGCGGGGGGAAGTACGAGCAGTACTTC.

The CDR3 coding sequence is TGTGCCAGCAGCTTAGATCTGAGAATCTACAATGAGCAGTTCTTC. It is translated as CASSLDLRIYNEQFF. The genes are TRBV7-9 and TRBJ2-1; no clear D. Germline loops: CDR1 SEHNR, CDR2 FQNEAQ (reference sequence). The CDR3 is made up of 15 amino acids. Deletions cut 1 base from V and 3 bases from J, with 10 bases between.

This chain links TRBV27 with TRBJ2-5, with TRBD2 as a possible D gene (5 bases). Germline assignment: CDR1 MNHEY and CDR2 SMNVEV (reference sequence). Trimming pared 3 bases from V and 5 bases from J, leaving 10 bases between. The length of the CDR3 is 13 residues. CDR3 residues: CASSFSVVETQYF. CDR3 sequence (DNA): TGTGCCAGCAGTTTTAGCGTGGTTGAGACCCAGTACTTC.

The CDR3 spells CASRHPPQGITGELFF. CDR3 nucleotides: TGTGCCAGCAGGCACCCCCCTCAGGGCATCACCGGGGAGCTGTTTTTT. The chain employs TRBV28 and TRBJ2-2; possible D gene TRBD1, 5 bases. The V and J ends lost 6 bases and 4 bases respectively, with 18 bases between them. This CDR3 is 16 amino acids long. Germline V gene sequence: CDR1 MDHEN, CDR2 SYDVKM.

The chain joins TRBV10-1 to TRBJ1-1; a possible D gene is TRBD1 (5 bases). The germline V and J ends were trimmed by 6 bases and 4 bases, with 15 bases remaining between them. Looked up from germline, CDR1 is WNHNN and CDR2 is SYGVQD (reference sequence). The CDR3 has 14 amino acids. CDR3 DNA sequence: TGCGCCAGCAGGGGGCCCGGGTCGGGCACTGAAGCTTTCTTT. Protein product: CASRGPGSGTEAFF.

The chain is built from TRBV19 and TRBJ2-1; 13 bases line up with TRBD2. The junction had 7 bases not matched to a gene; V was cut back by 6 bases and J by 2 bases. The CDR3 extends over 17 amino acids. Germline CDR1 LNHDA, CDR2 SQIVND (reference sequence). The CDR3 loop reads CASRGLAGEPPYNEQFF. CDR3 sequence (DNA): TGTGCCAGTAGAGGACTAGCGGGGGAGCCCCCCTACAATGAGCAGTTCTTC.

The chain employs TRBV15 and TRBJ2-2; D remains unclear. V was pared by 0 bases and J by 3 bases, with 5 bases between. Germline assignment: CDR1 LNHNV and CDR2 YYDKDF (reference sequence). This CDR3 is built from 14 residues. The CDR3 here is CATSRDMYTGELFF. Written as DNA, the CDR3 is TGTGCCACCAGCAGAGATATGTACACCGGGGAGCTGTTTTTT.

CDR3 in DNA: TGTGCCATCAGTGCTCCGTCGGGGGGGGTAAGCTACACCTTC. Encoded protein: CAISAPSGGVSYTF. The J gene is TRBJ1-2, the V gene TRBV10-3; possibly TRBD1 for D (5 bases). From germline, CDR1 is ENHRY and CDR2 SYGVKD. The CDR3 runs 14 residues. With 4 bases removed from V and 9 bases from J, the gap between germline ends came to 18 bases.

This clone has more than one count but fewer than ten. The chain couples TRBV27 to TRBJ2-1; a weak D match, TRBD2 (6 bases). Germline CDR1 is MNHEY and CDR2 is SMNVEV (reference sequence). This CDR3 contains 12 residues. The V and J ends lost 3 bases and 9 bases respectively, with 9 bases between them. CDR3 bases: TGTGCCAGCAGTTTCACCGGGGGTGAGCAGTTCTTC. It yields the protein CASSFTGGEQFF.

This chain joins TRBV6-5 and TRBJ2-7, with TRBD1 matching 9 bases. The CDR3 length is 14 residues. Germline values: CDR1 MNHEY, CDR2 SVGAGI. The V gene end was trimmed by 6 bases and the J gene end by 5 bases; junction bases not matched to a gene: 8. The CDR3 nucleotides read TGTGCCAGCAGCCGCGACAGGGGGAGCAACGAGCAGTACTTC. Protein product: CASSRDRGSNEQYF.